Shown below are 12 T cell receptor beta chains from a single sample sequenced in a study of blood T cells in healthy people across ages. Sample-barcoded 5' priming and a J-beta primer mix drove a second PCR of roughly 7 to 11 cycles. TCRdb recomputed calls from the 5' RACE reads with MiXCR, one row per CDR3 protein. Seen here are around 500,000 distinct CDR3 sequences, roughly a quarter observed once, and the top ten hold under 4.5%. The sample also formed part of further work on T cells of mothers and their children.

Input material: blood. These receptors all come from a boy aged 2 to 9 in good health.

The CDR3 coding sequence is TGTGCCAGTAAGAAGGACTCTGGCGGCTATGGCTACACCTTC. Amino acids: CASKKDSGGYGYTF. The chain combines TRBV21-1 with TRBJ1-2. TRBV21-1 has pseudogene status. This CDR3 region has 14 residues.

This clonotype appeared a few times. V and J are TRBV3-1 and TRBJ2-5, with 8 positions matching TRBD2. This CDR3 spans 16 amino acids. From germline, CDR1 is LGHDT and CDR2 YNNKEL (reference sequence). Germline trimming cut 0 bases from V and 3 bases from J; bases unmatched to any gene: 6. This chain's CDR3 is CASSQDGGRGEETQYF. For the CDR3, the DNA is TGTGCCAGCAGCCAAGATGGAGGGCGGGGGGAAGAGACCCAGTACTTC.

Regarding this clonotype: The germline gene is not matched at one end of the junction; a read error may be the cause. The rearrangement links TRBV5-4 to TRBJ2-5; TRBD2 agrees at 7 bases. The J call may not be correct, given that the DNA end is closer to TRBJ2-7. The CDR3 is 15 amino acids. Germline V gene sequence: CDR1 SGHNT, CDR2 YYREEE (reference sequence). The CDR3 loop reads CTSSLSAGASYEQYF. CDR3 nucleotide sequence: TGTACCAGCAGCTTGTCGGCGGGAGCCTCCTACGAGCAGTACTTC.

This clonotype appeared many times. The gene calls are TRBV12-3 or TRBV12-4 and TRBJ2-4; 8 nucleotides match TRBD2. J lost 0 bases, V lost 5 bases, and 9 bases had no gene match. This CDR3 contains 17 residues. This chain's CDR3 is CASSPGLGLSAKNIQYF. CDR3 coding DNA: TGTGCCAGCAGTCCGGGACTAGGGCTATCAGCCAAAAACATTCAGTACTTC.

This clonotype was seen a few times. The V gene is TRBV2, the J gene TRBJ1-5; TRBD1 aligns across 8 bases. V shed 4 bases and J 6 bases; nucleotides not matched to a gene: 5. The CDR3 loop spans 14 amino acids. Looked up from germline, CDR1 is SNHLY and CDR2 is FYNNEI. The CDR3 DNA reads as TGTGCCAGCAGTGGGGACAGGAGGGTTCAGCCCCAGCATTTT. This translates into CASSGDRRVQPQHF.

The V gene is TRBV29-1, the J gene TRBJ1-2; possible D gene TRBD1, 5 bases. The germline V gene has CDR1 SQVTM and CDR2 ANQGSEA. The V end lost 6 bases, the J end lost 0 bases, and 14 bases lay between the germline ends. CDR3 length equals 14 residues. This chain's CDR3 is CSVAVATANYGYTF. The CDR3 nucleotides read TGCAGCGTCGCGGTGGCGACAGCTAACTATGGCTACACCTTC.

This clonotype was observed a few times. This chain connects TRBV10-3 to TRBJ1-4; D is unresolved. Germline assignment: CDR1 ENHRY and CDR2 SYGVKD. Trimming removed 0 bases at V and 7 bases at J, with 6 bases between. The CDR3 length is 13 residues. CDR3 in amino acids: CAISESPSEKLFF. As DNA, the CDR3 is TGTGCCATCAGTGAGTCCCCCTCTGAAAAACTGTTTTTT.

This clonotype has more than one count but fewer than ten. The rearrangement uses TRBV11-2 and TRBJ1-2; D is perhaps TRBD1 (5 bases). Germline CDR1 SGHAT, CDR2 FQNNGV. This CDR3 spans 12 amino acids. Trimming removed 3 bases from V and 7 bases from J, with 9 bases in between. The CDR3 here is CASSLGTCGYTF. CDR3 nucleotides: TGTGCCAGCAGCTTGGGGACCTGTGGCTACACCTTC.

This clonotype was seen only a few times. The chain recombines TRBV27 with TRBJ1-1, with 9 nucleotides matching TRBD1. CDR1 is MNHEY, CDR2 SMNVEV, per germline (reference sequence). The V gene end was trimmed by 4 bases and the J gene end by 2 bases; junction bases not matched to a gene: 5. CDR3 length: 15 amino acids. CDR3 sequence (DNA): TGTGCCAGCAGTTCTTGGGACAGGGTTAACACTGAAGCTTTCTTT. It translates to CASSSWDRVNTEAFF.

DNA of the CDR3: TGTGCCAGCAGCTCACAGGGGGACTCACCCCTCCACTTT. It translates to CASSSQGDSPLHF. J is TRBJ1-6 and V is TRBV5-4; 8 nucleotides line up with TRBD1. Germline V CDR1 and CDR2: SGHNT, YYREEE (reference sequence). With V trimmed by 3 bases and J by 10 bases, 3 bases remained unmatched. The CDR3 is 13 residues long.

The gene calls are TRBV30 and TRBJ1-4; tentative D call: TRBD1 (6 bases). Germline V gene sequence: CDR1 GTSNPN, CDR2 SVGIG (reference sequence). Trimming shortened V by 0 bases and J by 4 bases, and 9 bases separated the two germline ends. The CDR3 contains 14 residues. The CDR3: CAWSVRQVNEKLFF. Written as DNA, the CDR3 is TGTGCCTGGAGTGTACGACAGGTTAATGAAAAACTGTTTTTT.

The genes are TRBV11-2 and TRBJ1-2, with 7 bases matching TRBD1. J gave up 6 bases and V 4 bases, and 8 bases lay outside the gene matches. From germline, CDR1 is SGHAT and CDR2 FQNNGV. The CDR3 extends over 14 amino acids. CDR3 protein: CASSSPPGGNGYTF. The CDR3 coding sequence is TGTGCCAGCAGCTCCCCTCCAGGGGGTAATGGCTACACCTTC.